The 22 T cell receptor beta chains in this list originate from one sample, sequenced in a study of T cell responses to AZD1222 COVID-19 vaccine. Method: immunoSEQ multiplex PCR; TCRdb's copy keeps in-frame clones and lacks some. This sample has 130,000 or so clones, with 93% found just once. The source was peripheral blood, collected on day 0 of AZD1222 vaccination. These receptors originate from an adult in good health.

The chain uses TRBV18 and TRBJ2-7, with 9 bases matching TRBD1. J gave up 7 bases and V 5 bases, and 15 bases lay outside the gene matches. In germline, CDR1 is KGHSH, CDR2 LQKENI. This CDR3 has 16 residues. The CDR3 here is CASSNMGQGSLREQYF. DNA for the CDR3: TGTGCCAGCTCAAATATGGGACAGGGTTCTCTGCGGGAGCAGTACTTC.

A single count supports this clone. This rearrangement joins TRBV5-1 to TRBJ1-2; D may be TRBD1 (6 bases). The CDR3 totals 14 residues. Deletions cut 4 bases from V and 7 bases from J, with 17 bases between. Germline V gene sequence: CDR1 SGHRS, CDR2 YFSETQ. The CDR3 DNA follows: TGCGCCAGCAGCCCCCCTGACAGGCCCGGTGGCTACACCTTC. It yields the protein CASSPPDRPGGYTF.

This clone was seen just once. J is TRBJ1-4 and V is TRBV11-2; TRBD1 is a possible D gene (5 bases). Trimming removed 1 base from V and 17 bases from J, with 20 bases in between. The CDR3 covers 14 residues. The germline CDR1 and CDR2 sequences are SGHAT and FQNNGV. CDR3 protein: CASSLGGPLQPSFF. CDR3 in DNA: TGTGCCAGCAGCTTAGGGGGACCGCTACAACCCTCCTTTTTT.

The chain employs TRBV5-4 and TRBJ1-5; no reliable D call. This CDR3 spans 13 amino acids. V was trimmed by 0 bases and J by 5 bases, leaving 6 bases between them. Germline CDR1 reads SGHNT; CDR2 reads YYREEE (reference sequence). The CDR3 sequence: CASSLDWDQPQHF. CDR3 bases: TGTGCCAGCAGCTTGGACTGGGATCAGCCCCAGCATTTT.

This chain links TRBV19 with TRBJ2-2, with TRBD1 identical over 7 bases. Germline assignment: CDR1 LNHDA and CDR2 SQIVND (reference sequence). J was trimmed by 9 bases and V by 8 bases; bases with no gene match: 3. The CDR3 covers 11 residues. CDR3 bases: TGTGCCAGTGGGGACAGCTGGGAGCTGTTTTTT. Translated: CASGDSWELFF.

The V and J genes are TRBV19 and TRBJ2-5; D uncertain. The CDR3 totals 13 residues. Trimming removed 6 bases from V and 4 bases from J, with 12 bases in between. CDR1 and CDR2 from the germline V gene are LNHDA and SQIVND (reference sequence). CDR3 sequence (DNA): TGTGCCAGTAGCGAAGTGGCCCGAGAGACCCAGTACTTC. Its translation is CASSEVARETQYF.

V gene TRBV30 combines with J gene TRBJ1-6, with D perhaps matching TRBD1 (6 bases). The ends were cut back, 5 bases at V and 7 bases at J, with 18 bases in the middle. Per the germline V gene, CDR1 is GTSNPN and CDR2 is SVGIG (reference sequence). CDR3 length: 15 residues. DNA for the CDR3: TGTGCCTGGGCCCCCCGACAGGTGGGGAATTCACCCCTCCACTTT. Translated, it gives CAWAPRQVGNSPLHF.

The rearrangement uses TRBV10-1 and TRBJ2-1; D call uncertain. V dropped 6 bases and J dropped 3 bases, with 24 bases sitting between them. Germline-derived CDR1 and CDR2 are WNHNN and SYGVQD (reference sequence). The CDR3 spans 18 residues. The CDR3 bases are TGCGCCAGCAGGCGGAGCCATGATCTAGGAACCCACTACAATGAGCAGTTCTTC. Its protein product is CASRRSHDLGTHYNEQFF.

This chain links TRBV28 with TRBJ2-3; D perhaps matches TRBD2 (6 bases). Trimming left V 5 bases short and J 0 bases short, with 12 bases between. The CDR3 spans 15 residues. Looked up from germline, CDR1 is MDHEN and CDR2 is SYDVKM. CDR3 loop: CASSPRGGSTDTQYF. The CDR3, as DNA: TGTGCCAGCAGTCCTCGTGGAGGGAGCACAGATACGCAGTATTTT.

V gene TRBV13 combines with J gene TRBJ2-1, with unresolved D. Germline loops: CDR1 PRHDT, CDR2 FYEKMQ (reference sequence). Deletions cut 3 bases from V and 7 bases from J, with 16 bases between. The CDR3 consists of 15 residues. CDR3 nucleotides: TGTGCCAGCAGCTTGGGGAACAGCGAATTTAATGAGCAGTTCTTC. It specifies CASSLGNSEFNEQFF.

The chain recombines TRBV28 with TRBJ1-6; D is ambiguous. CDR1 MDHEN and CDR2 SYDVKM come from the germline V gene. Trimming took off 6 bases at V and 9 bases at J, with 18 bases between the two ends. This CDR3 region has 15 residues. CDR3: CASSPPGGFGSPLHF. The CDR3 nucleotides are TGTGCCAGCAGCCCACCGGGCGGGTTTGGTTCACCCCTCCACTTT. The whole variable domain, filled in from reference TRBV28 and TRBJ1-6, reads DVKVTQSSRYLVKRTGEKVFLECVQDMDHENMFWYRQDPGLGLRLIYFSYDVKMKEKGDIPEGYSVSREKKERFSLILESASTNQTSMYLCASSPPGGFGSPLHFGNGTRLTVT.

A single count supports this clone. The V gene is TRBV3-1 (or the pseudogene TRBV3-2), the J gene TRBJ2-2; D is uncertain. This CDR3 spans 14 amino acids. Germline CDR1 LGHDT, CDR2 YNNKEL (reference sequence). Trimming cost V 2 bases and J 4 bases, with 8 bases left between them. CDR3 loop: CASSQPSRTGELFF. CDR3 DNA sequence: TGTGCCAGCAGCCAACCGAGCCGCACCGGGGAGCTGTTTTTT.

The chain employs TRBV6-5 and TRBJ2-4; 10 nucleotides match TRBD2. The CDR3 consists of 14 residues. Trimming cost V 6 bases and J 9 bases; bases outside gene matches: 8. Germline CDR1 and CDR2: MNHEY and SVGAGI. The CDR3 DNA sequence: TGTGCCAGCAGACCTAGCGGGAGAAGGGTCATTCAGTACTTC. It codes for CASRPSGRRVIQYF.

The table lists this clone with a count of one. V usage is TRBV18 and J usage is TRBJ1-1, with D uncertain. The CDR3 contains 14 residues. The germline V gene has CDR1 KGHSH and CDR2 LQKENI. V was trimmed by 6 bases and J by 5 bases, leaving 16 bases between them. CDR3 in amino acids: CASSQAVQVTEAFF. In nucleotides, the CDR3 is TGTGCCAGCTCGCAGGCCGTCCAGGTAACTGAAGCTTTCTTT.

The chain carries TRBV18 and TRBJ1-6; possible D gene TRBD1, 5 bases. Between the trimmed V and J ends, which lost 5 bases and 5 bases, there was a span of 13 bases. This CDR3 spans 15 amino acids. From germline, CDR1 is KGHSH and CDR2 LQKENI. CDR3 region: CASSERQPDNSPLHF. CDR3 DNA: TGTGCCAGCTCAGAAAGACAGCCCGATAATTCACCCCTCCACTTT.

Many counts were recorded for this clone. This chain uses TRBV6-1 with TRBJ1-5, with 8 positions matching TRBD1. Germline lookup yields CDR1 MNHNS and CDR2 SASEGT. The CDR3 length is 15 residues. Trimming at V came to 3 bases and at J to 7 bases, leaving 8 bases not matched to a gene. The CDR3 DNA is TGTGCCAGCAGTGACCAACAGGGGGAGGGGCAGCCCCAGCATTTT. The encoded protein is CASSDQQGEGQPQHF.

The chain couples TRBV2 to TRBJ1-5; no reliable D call. Trimming pared 6 bases from V and 1 base from J, leaving 7 bases between. The CDR3 extends over 13 amino acids. Germline-derived CDR1 and CDR2 are SNHLY and FYNNEI. The DNA of the CDR3 is TGTGCCAGCAGAGGAGAGAGCAATCAGCCCCAGCATTTT. Its protein is CASRGESNQPQHF.

V and J are TRBV2 and TRBJ2-1; 8 bases match TRBD1. The J segment lost 6 bases and the V segment lost 3 bases, leaving 4 bases of the junction unmatched. Per the germline V gene, CDR1 is SNHLY and CDR2 is FYNNEI. The CDR3 consists of 14 residues. Written as DNA, the CDR3 is TGTGCCAGCAGTGAGGACAGGGTATCCAATGAGCAGTTCTTC. This translates into CASSEDRVSNEQFF.

V and J are TRBV24-1 and TRBJ2-4, with D perhaps matching TRBD1 or TRBD2 (5 bases each). Trimming left V 4 bases short and J 6 bases short, with 9 bases between. Germline V gene data show CDR1 as KGHDR and CDR2 as SFDVKD. The CDR3 consists of 13 residues. The DNA for the CDR3 is TGTGCCACCAGTGACCCGGGACGAAACATTCAGTACTTC. Its protein product is CATSDPGRNIQYF.

CDR3 DNA sequence: TGTGCCAGCAGTTTTGTGAACACTGAAGCTTTCTTT. As protein: CASSFVNTEAFF. The chain uses TRBV6-5 and TRBJ1-1; no reliable D call. With 4 bases removed from V and 0 bases from J, the gap between germline ends came to 3 bases. Germline V gene lookup returns CDR1 MNHEY and CDR2 SVGAGI. The length of the CDR3 is 12 residues.

The chain has TRBV28 and TRBJ1-3; the D gene is possibly TRBD1 (6 bases). Germline-derived CDR1 and CDR2 are MDHEN and SYDVKM. This CDR3 is 16 amino acids long. Trimming removed 7 bases from V and 0 bases from J, with 16 bases in between. The CDR3: CASTWGQFSSGNTIYF. The CDR3 coding sequence is TGTGCCAGCACCTGGGGGCAGTTTTCCTCTGGAAACACCATATATTTT.

The chain links TRBV28 to TRBJ2-7; perhaps TRBD1 as D (6 bases). This CDR3 spans 13 amino acids. V lost 7 bases and J 3 bases, leaving 13 bases between the germline ends. Germline CDR1 reads MDHEN; CDR2 reads SYDVKM. Here the CDR3 DNA reads TGTGCCAGCACCACAGGGCGACACTACGAGCAGTACTTC. Translating gives CASTTGRHYEQYF.